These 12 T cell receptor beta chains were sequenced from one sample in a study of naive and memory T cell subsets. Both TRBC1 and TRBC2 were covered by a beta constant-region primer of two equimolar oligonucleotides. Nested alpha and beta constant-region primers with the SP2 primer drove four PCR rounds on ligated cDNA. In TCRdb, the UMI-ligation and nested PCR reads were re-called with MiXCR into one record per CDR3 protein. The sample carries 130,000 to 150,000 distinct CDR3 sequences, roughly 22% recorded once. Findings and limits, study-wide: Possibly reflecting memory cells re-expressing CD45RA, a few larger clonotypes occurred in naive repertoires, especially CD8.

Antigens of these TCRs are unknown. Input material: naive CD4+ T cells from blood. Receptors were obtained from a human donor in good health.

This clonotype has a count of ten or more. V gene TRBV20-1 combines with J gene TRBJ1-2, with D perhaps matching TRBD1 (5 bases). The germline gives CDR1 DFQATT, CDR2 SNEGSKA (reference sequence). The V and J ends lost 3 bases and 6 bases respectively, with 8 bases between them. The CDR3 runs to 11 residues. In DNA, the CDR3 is TGCAGTGCTAGTGGGGGGGATGGCTACACCTTC. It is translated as CSASGGDGYTF.

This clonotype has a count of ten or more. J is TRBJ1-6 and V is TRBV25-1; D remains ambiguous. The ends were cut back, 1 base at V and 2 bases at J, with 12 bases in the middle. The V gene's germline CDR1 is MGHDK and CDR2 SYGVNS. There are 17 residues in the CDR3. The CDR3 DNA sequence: TGTGCCAGCAGTGAATCATCCCGACGGCCCTATAATTCACCCCTCCACTTT. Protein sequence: CASSESSRRPYNSPLHF.

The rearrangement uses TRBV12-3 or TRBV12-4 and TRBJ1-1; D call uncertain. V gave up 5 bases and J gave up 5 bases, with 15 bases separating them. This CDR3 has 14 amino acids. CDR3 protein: CASSMNRIGTEAFF. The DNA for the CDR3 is TGTGCCAGCAGTATGAACCGTATCGGGACTGAAGCTTTCTTT.

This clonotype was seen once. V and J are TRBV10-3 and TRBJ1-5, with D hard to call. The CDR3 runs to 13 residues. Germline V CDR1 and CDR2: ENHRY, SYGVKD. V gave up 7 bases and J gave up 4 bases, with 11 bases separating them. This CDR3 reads CAITGSLNQPQHF. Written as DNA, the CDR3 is TGTGCCATCACCGGCAGCTTAAATCAGCCCCAGCATTTT.

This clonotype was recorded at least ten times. The CDR3 region has the DNA TGTGCCAGCAGCTTATCGGCAGGGCCCTACGAGCAGTACTTC. It specifies CASSLSAGPYEQYF. This chain joins TRBV7-2 and TRBJ2-7, with TRBD1 as a possible D gene (5 bases). The CDR3 loop spans 14 amino acids. Looked up from germline, CDR1 is SGHTA and CDR2 is FQGNSA. V lost 2 bases and J lost 2, with 10 bases in between.

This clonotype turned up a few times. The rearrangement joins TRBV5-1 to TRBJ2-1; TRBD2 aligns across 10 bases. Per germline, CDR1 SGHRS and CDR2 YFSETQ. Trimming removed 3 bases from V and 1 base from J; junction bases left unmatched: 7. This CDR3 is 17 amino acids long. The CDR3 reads CASSYLAGVPSYNEQFF. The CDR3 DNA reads TGCGCCAGCAGCTACCTAGCGGGAGTTCCTTCCTACAATGAGCAGTTCTTC.

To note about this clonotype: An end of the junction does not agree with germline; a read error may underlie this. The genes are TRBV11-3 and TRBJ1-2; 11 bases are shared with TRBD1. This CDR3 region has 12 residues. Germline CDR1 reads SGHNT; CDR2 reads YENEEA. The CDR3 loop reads CASSLEGQGAFF. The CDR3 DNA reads TGTGCCAGCAGCTTAGAAGGACAGGGGGCCTTCTTC.

CDR3 loop: CSASTGTSYYNEQFF. The CDR3 DNA reads as TGCAGTGCGTCAACCGGGACTAGTTACTACAATGAGCAGTTCTTC. The rearrangement uses TRBV20-1 and TRBJ2-1; 8 nucleotides match TRBD2. The CDR3 has 15 residues. The V gene's germline CDR1 is DFQATT and CDR2 SNEGSKA (reference sequence). Germline trimming cut 6 bases from V and 3 bases from J; bases unmatched to any gene: 10.

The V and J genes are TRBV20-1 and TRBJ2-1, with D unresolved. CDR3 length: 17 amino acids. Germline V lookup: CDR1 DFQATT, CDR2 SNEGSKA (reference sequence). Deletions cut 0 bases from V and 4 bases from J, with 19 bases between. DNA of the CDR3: TGCAGTGCTAGAGATGTGGTCAAAACTATCTCTTACAATGAGCAGTTCTTC. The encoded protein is CSARDVVKTISYNEQFF.

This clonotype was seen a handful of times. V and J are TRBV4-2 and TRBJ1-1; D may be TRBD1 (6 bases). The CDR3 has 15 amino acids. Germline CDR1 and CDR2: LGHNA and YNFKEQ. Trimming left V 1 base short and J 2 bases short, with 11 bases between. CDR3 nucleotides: TGTGCCAGCAGCCAAGTCGAGGACAGAAACACTGAAGCTTTCTTT. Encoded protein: CASSQVEDRNTEAFF.

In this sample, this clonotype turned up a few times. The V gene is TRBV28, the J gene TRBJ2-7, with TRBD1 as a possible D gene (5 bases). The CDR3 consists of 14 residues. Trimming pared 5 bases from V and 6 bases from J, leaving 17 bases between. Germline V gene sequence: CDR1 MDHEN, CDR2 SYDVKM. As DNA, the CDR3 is TGTGCCAGCAGTCTCCTTCCAGGGTCTGGCGAGCAGTACTTC. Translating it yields CASSLLPGSGEQYF.

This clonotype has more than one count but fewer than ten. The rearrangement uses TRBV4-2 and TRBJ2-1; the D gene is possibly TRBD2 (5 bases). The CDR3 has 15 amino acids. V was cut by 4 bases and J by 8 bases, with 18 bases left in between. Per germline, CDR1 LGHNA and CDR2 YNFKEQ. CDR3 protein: CASSLEALQDYEQFF. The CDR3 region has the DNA TGTGCCAGCAGCCTCGAAGCCCTCCAGGACTATGAGCAGTTCTTC.